The T cell receptor (beta chain) described here comes from a study of regulatory T cells in long-lasting Graves disease. For TCR beta, libraries came from iRepertoire HTBI primers and Arm-PCR of CDR3 regions. TCRdb processed the multiplex PCR reads anew with MiXCR; each CDR3 protein has one entry. The table includes roughly 250,000 distinct CDR3 sequences, 15% to 20% detected once. Time point reported: newly diagnosed GD, antithyroid drugs for less than 3 months. PBMCs provided the RNA from which the TCR library was made. The same sample was also used in a study of T cells in Graves' hyperthyroidism and ophthalmopathy.

The sequence derives from a woman younger than 45 with Graves disease. Sequences were derived from peripheral blood mononuclear cells (PBMCs), sampled at new diagnosis, from a patient treated with antithyroid drugs.

CDR3 protein: CASSQGGFSYNEQFF. In DNA form, the CDR3 reads TGTGCCAGCAGCCAAGGGGGCTTCTCCTACAATGAGCAGTTCTTC. The rearrangement links TRBV14 to TRBJ2-1; a possible D gene is TRBD1 (5 bases). CDR3 length: 15 residues. From germline, CDR1 is SGHDN and CDR2 FVKESK. Trimming cost V 1 base and J 0 bases, with 7 bases left between them.